Shown below are 23 T cell receptor beta chains from a single sample sequenced in a study of blood T cells in healthy people across ages. Together with a sample-barcoded 5' primer, a J-beta primer mix was included in a second PCR lasting about 7 to 11 cycles. Each CDR3 protein gets one entry after TCRdb re-called the 5' RACE reads with MiXCR. The sample consists of 1.5 million to 2 million distinct CDR3 sequences, roughly 27% of them appearing once. Sequenced sample: blood. Source of these receptors: a woman in her twenties or thirties in good health.

The chain carries TRBV3-1 and TRBJ1-2, with D uncertain. The germline CDR1 and CDR2 sequences are LGHDT and YNNKEL (reference sequence). CDR3 size: 11 residues. The V and J ends lost 2 bases and 10 bases respectively, with 8 bases between them. The CDR3 DNA is TGTGCCAGCAGCCAACTCGATGACTACACCTTC. As protein: CASSQLDDYTF.

Comments on this clonotype: Compared with germline, one end of the junction differs, possibly owing to a read error. CDR3 DNA: TGTGCCGGCAGCACCGGACTGTACTCCTACGAGCAGTACTTC. Protein: CAGSTGLYSYEQYF. V and J are TRBV5-5 and TRBJ2-7; TRBD2 might be the D (5 bases). The V gene's germline CDR1 is SGHKS and CDR2 YYEKEE (reference sequence). CDR3 size: 14 residues. The whole variable domain, filled in from reference TRBV5-5 and TRBJ2-7, reads DAGVTQSPTHLIKTRGQQVTLRCSPISGHKSVSWYQQVLGQGPQFIFQYYEKEERGRGNFPDRFSARQFPNYSSELNVNALLLGDSALYLCAGSTGLYSYEQYFGPGTRLTVT.

In this sample, this clonotype turned up many times. The V gene is TRBV7-2, the J gene TRBJ2-7; D gene ambiguous. CDR3 length equals 15 residues. The germline CDR1 and CDR2 sequences are SGHTA and FQGNSA. V was pared by 1 base and J by 0 bases, with 10 bases between. CDR3 nucleotide sequence: TGTGCCAGCAGCTTAGGCACAGCCCCCTCCTACGAGCAGTACTTC. Amino acid sequence: CASSLGTAPSYEQYF.

V and J are TRBV5-6 and TRBJ1-3; the D is unclear. The germline gives CDR1 SGHDT, CDR2 YYEEEE. This CDR3 region has 12 residues. V lost 2 bases to trimming and J lost 5 bases, with 5 bases between them. The CDR3 nucleotides are TGTGCCAGCAGCTTTGGAAGAAACACCATATATTTT. This codes for CASSFGRNTIYF.

The V gene is TRBV15, the J gene TRBJ2-3; 9 bases agree with TRBD2. V trimming: 5 bases; J trimming: 2 bases; junction bases outside the gene matches: 11. Germline lookup yields CDR1 LNHNV and CDR2 YYDKDF (reference sequence). The CDR3 runs to 17 residues. CDR3 amino acids: CATSSPGLAGITDTQYF. The CDR3 DNA is TGTGCCACCAGCTCTCCGGGACTAGCAGGGATCACAGATACGCAGTATTTT.

This clonotype has a handful of counts. The chain employs TRBV20-1 and TRBJ2-3, with 16 nucleotides matching TRBD2. V lost 5 bases to trimming and J lost 5 bases; unmatched junction nucleotides: 7. CDR1 is DFQATT and CDR2 is SNEGSKA in the germline V gene (reference sequence). There are 16 residues in the CDR3. As DNA, the CDR3 is TGCAGTGCTCCGGGGACTAGCGGGGGGGAGAAAGATACGCAGTATTTT. Encoded protein: CSAPGTSGGEKDTQYF.

The chain carries TRBV5-3 and TRBJ2-5; 10 bases line up with TRBD2. TRBV5-3 is sorted into the ORF group, with uncertain function. The junction had 6 bases not matched to a gene; V was cut back by 1 base and J by 3 bases. CDR3 length equals 16 residues. CDR3 coding DNA: TGTGCCAGAAGCTTGAATCGGCTAGCGGGGGAAGAGACCCAGTACTTC. Protein product: CARSLNRLAGEETQYF.

The V gene is TRBV7-2, the J gene TRBJ1-2; a weak D match, TRBD1 (5 bases). The CDR3 is 16 amino acids. The germline V gene has CDR1 SGHTA and CDR2 FQGNSA. Deletions cut 3 bases from V and 4 bases from J, with 18 bases between. CDR3 in amino acids: CASSFDSRAGRYGYTF. As DNA, the CDR3 is TGTGCCAGCAGCTTTGACTCCAGGGCAGGACGCTATGGCTACACCTTC.

This clonotype has a handful of counts. Here the CDR3 reads CASSVDPGVGKTQYF. CDR3 coding DNA: TGTGCCAGCAGCGTAGACCCAGGGGTGGGGAAGACCCAGTACTTC. The V gene is TRBV9, the J gene TRBJ2-5; TRBD1 might be the D (6 bases). The V gene's germline CDR1 is SGDLS and CDR2 YYNGEE. With 0 bases removed from V and 6 bases from J, the gap between germline ends came to 15 bases. The CDR3 loop spans 15 amino acids.

The V call is TRBV5-6, the J call TRBJ2-5, with TRBD2 identical over 10 bases. The end of the DNA fits TRBJ2-7 better, so the J call may be wrong. The CDR3 has 15 amino acids. Germline V gene sequence: CDR1 SGHDT, CDR2 YYEEEE. The CDR3 region has the DNA TGTGCCAGCAGCCGAGGACTAGCGGCTTATTACGAGCAGTACTTC. It codes for CASSRGLAAYYEQYF.

The V and J genes are TRBV24-1 and TRBJ2-1, with D uncertain. There are 18 residues in the CDR3. Germline lookup yields CDR1 KGHDR and CDR2 SFDVKD. V was pared by 5 bases and J by 5 bases, with 24 bases between. CDR3 sequence reads: CATSGSRATERAHNEQFF. CDR3 sequence (DNA): TGTGCCACCAGTGGTTCACGTGCAACGGAGCGCGCGCACAATGAGCAGTTCTTC.

This clonotype appeared a few times. The chain uses TRBV20-1 and TRBJ1-6; TRBD1 agrees at 7 bases. Per the germline V gene, CDR1 is DFQATT and CDR2 is SNEGSKA (reference sequence). This CDR3 is built from 13 residues. The J segment lost 8 bases and the V segment lost 6 bases, leaving 7 bases of the junction unmatched. The CDR3 region has the DNA TGCAGTGCGCAGACAGGGAGGGATTCACCCCTCCACTTT. It encodes CSAQTGRDSPLHF.

In this sample, this clonotype turned up a few times. The chain couples TRBV7-9 to TRBJ2-7; D remains unclear. Germline CDR1 and CDR2: SEHNR and FQNEAQ (reference sequence). V was cut by 5 bases and J by 6 bases, with 8 bases left in between. The CDR3 covers 11 residues. Here the CDR3 DNA reads TGTGCCAGCAGCCGGTCGGCCGAGCAGTACTTC. It is translated as CASSRSAEQYF.

The CDR3 reads CASSLRTGKVVDGYTF. The CDR3 DNA reads TGTGCCAGCAGCCTCCGGACAGGGAAGGTGGTAGATGGCTACACCTTC. The chain couples TRBV9 to TRBJ1-2; 8 positions match TRBD1. Germline CDR1 SGDLS, CDR2 YYNGEE. The V gene end was trimmed by 4 bases and the J gene end by 6 bases; junction bases not matched to a gene: 14. The CDR3 is made up of 16 amino acids.

In this sample, this clonotype turned up a few times. The V gene is TRBV12-3 or TRBV12-4, the J gene TRBJ2-3; D may be TRBD1 (5 bases). The V and J ends lost 7 bases and 2 bases respectively, with 19 bases between them. The CDR3 loop spans 16 amino acids. CDR3 sequence: CASNKGARAYTDTQYF. CDR3 in DNA: TGTGCCAGCAACAAAGGGGCCAGGGCTTACACAGATACGCAGTATTTT.

This clonotype was observed many times. The chain employs TRBV6-2 or TRBV6-3 and TRBJ2-4; D unclear. The germline CDR1 and CDR2 sequences are MNHEY and SVGEGT. The CDR3 is made up of 11 amino acids. Trimming removed 6 bases from V and 13 bases from J, with 13 bases in between. The CDR3 spells CASSRRAEQYF. CDR3 DNA: TGTGCCAGCAGCCGACGGGCGGAACAGTACTTC.

This clonotype has only one observation. One base away lies a much larger clone, so this may be a sequencing read error. The V call is TRBV29-1, the J call TRBJ2-1; 8 bases align to TRBD1. CDR1 and CDR2 (germline): SQVTM, ANQGSEA. The CDR3 is 17 residues long. CDR3 sequence: CSVNPRGTGTGYNEQIF. Written as DNA, the CDR3 is TGCAGCGTTAACCCCCGAGGTACCGGGACAGGCTACAATGAGCAGATCTTC.

Comments on this clonotype: A much larger clone is a single base away; this may be a read error. The CDR3 coding sequence is TGTGCCAGCTTCCCGGACAGCACCTATAATTCACCCCCCCACTTT. Translation gives CASFPDSTYNSPPHF. The V gene is TRBV28, the J gene TRBJ1-6, with a possible D match to TRBD1 (6 bases). The CDR3 is made up of 15 amino acids. Germline values: CDR1 MDHEN, CDR2 SYDVKM.

Many counts were recorded for this clonotype. V gene TRBV7-7 combines with J gene TRBJ2-1; perhaps TRBD2 as D (5 bases). V was cut by 2 bases and J by 8 bases, with 10 bases left in between. The germline CDR1 and CDR2 sequences are SSHAT and FNYEAQ (reference sequence). The CDR3 is 13 residues long. CDR3 in amino acids: CASSLLDGDEQFF. CDR3 nucleotide sequence: TGTGCCAGCAGCTTACTGGACGGGGATGAGCAGTTCTTC.

This clonotype was seen just once. The chain is built from TRBV4-2 and TRBJ1-6; D unclear. Germline V lookup: CDR1 LGHNA, CDR2 YNFKEQ. Deletions cut 6 bases from V and 6 bases from J, with 12 bases between. The CDR3 consists of 14 residues. CDR3 region: CASSPGQFNSPLHF. The DNA for the CDR3 is TGTGCCAGCAGTCCCGGGCAGTTTAATTCACCCCTCCACTTT.

The table lists this clonotype with a few counts. The DNA for the CDR3 is TGTGCCAGTAACCCTAGCGGGGGGTTGAATGAGCAGTTCTTC. Encoded protein: CASNPSGGLNEQFF. The rearrangement links TRBV19 to TRBJ2-1, with TRBD2 matching 11 bases. The CDR3 runs to 14 residues. Germline V gene sequence: CDR1 LNHDA, CDR2 SQIVND (reference sequence). V dropped 7 bases and J dropped 7; count of bases not matched to a gene: 6.

On this clonotype: The junction and the germline gene differ at one end; a read error may be behind it. V gene TRBV2 combines with J gene TRBJ1-2; D is unresolved. The CDR3 is 17 amino acids. Per the germline V gene, CDR1 is SNHLY and CDR2 is FYNNEI. CDR3 sequence (DNA): TGTACCAGCAGCCCACAGATACTCTCCGAAACTAACTATGGCTACACCTTC. It translates to CTSSPQILSETNYGYTF.

This clonotype was seen repeatedly, ten times or more. The V and J genes are TRBV7-9 and TRBJ2-5; 10 positions match TRBD1. Germline V lookup: CDR1 SEHNR, CDR2 FQNEAQ (reference sequence). V lost 5 bases and J lost 3; bases outside the gene matches: 9. There are 16 residues in the CDR3. The CDR3 DNA follows: TGTGCCAGCAGCAACCGACAGGGGGCGAGGGAAGAGACCCAGTACTTC. This gives the protein CASSNRQGAREETQYF.